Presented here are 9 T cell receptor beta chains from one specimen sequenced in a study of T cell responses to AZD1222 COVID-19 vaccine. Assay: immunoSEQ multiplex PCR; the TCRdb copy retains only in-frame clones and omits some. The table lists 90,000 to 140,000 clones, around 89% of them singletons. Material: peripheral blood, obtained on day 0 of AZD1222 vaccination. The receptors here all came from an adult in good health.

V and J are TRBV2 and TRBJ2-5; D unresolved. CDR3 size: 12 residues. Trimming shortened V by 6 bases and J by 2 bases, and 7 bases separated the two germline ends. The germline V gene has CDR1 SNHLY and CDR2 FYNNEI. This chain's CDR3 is CASRGDQETQYF. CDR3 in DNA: TGTGCCAGCAGAGGAGATCAAGAGACCCAGTACTTC.

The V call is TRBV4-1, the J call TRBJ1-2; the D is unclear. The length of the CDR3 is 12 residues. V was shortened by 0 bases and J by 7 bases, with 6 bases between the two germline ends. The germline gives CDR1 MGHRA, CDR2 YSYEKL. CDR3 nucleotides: TGCGCCAGCAGCCAAGATAACGGTGGCTACACCTTC. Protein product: CASSQDNGGYTF.

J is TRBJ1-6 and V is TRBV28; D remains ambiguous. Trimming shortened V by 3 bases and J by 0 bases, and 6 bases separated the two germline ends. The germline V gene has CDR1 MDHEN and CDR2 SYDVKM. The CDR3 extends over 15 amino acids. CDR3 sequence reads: CASSFTSSYNSPLHF. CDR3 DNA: TGTGCCAGCAGTTTCACGAGCTCCTATAATTCACCCCTCCACTTT.

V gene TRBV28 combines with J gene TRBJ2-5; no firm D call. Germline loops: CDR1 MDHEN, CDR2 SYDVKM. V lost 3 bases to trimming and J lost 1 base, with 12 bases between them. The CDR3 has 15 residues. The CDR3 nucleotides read TGTGCCAGCAGTTTCCCCGACGGACGCCAAGAGACCCAGTACTTC. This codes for CASSFPDGRQETQYF. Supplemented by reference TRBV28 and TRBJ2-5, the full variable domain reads DVKVTQSSRYLVKRTGEKVFLECVQDMDHENMFWYRQDPGLGLRLIYFSYDVKMKEKGDIPEGYSVSREKKERFSLILESASTNQTSMYLCASSFPDGRQETQYFGPGTRLLVL.

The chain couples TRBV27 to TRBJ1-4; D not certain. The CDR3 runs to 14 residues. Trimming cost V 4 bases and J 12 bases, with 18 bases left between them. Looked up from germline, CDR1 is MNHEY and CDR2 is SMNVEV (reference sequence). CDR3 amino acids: CASSYWSAFEELFF. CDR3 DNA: TGTGCCAGCAGTTATTGGTCGGCATTCGAGGAACTGTTTTTT.

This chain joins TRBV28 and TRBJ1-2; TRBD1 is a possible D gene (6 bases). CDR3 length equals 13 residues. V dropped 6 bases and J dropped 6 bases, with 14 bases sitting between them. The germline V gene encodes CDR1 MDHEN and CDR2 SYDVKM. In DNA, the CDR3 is TGTGCCAGCAGCCTAGACAGGAGCCATGGCTACACCTTC. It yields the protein CASSLDRSHGYTF.

The CDR3 DNA is TGTGCCAGCAGTTTATCGCCAGGGGCCAACGTCCTGACTTTC. Its translation is CASSLSPGANVLTF. The chain couples TRBV27 to TRBJ2-6; D ambiguous. Per germline, CDR1 MNHEY and CDR2 SMNVEV (reference sequence). The CDR3 sequence is 14 residues long. V was clipped by 0 bases and J by 4 bases, with 4 bases between them.

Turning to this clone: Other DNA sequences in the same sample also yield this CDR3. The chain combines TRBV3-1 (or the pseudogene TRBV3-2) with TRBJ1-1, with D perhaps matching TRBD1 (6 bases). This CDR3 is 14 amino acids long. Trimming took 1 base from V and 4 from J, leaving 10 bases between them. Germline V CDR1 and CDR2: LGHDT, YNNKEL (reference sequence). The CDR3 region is CASSQVGGGTEAFF. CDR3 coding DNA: TGTGCCAGCAGCCAAGTGGGAGGGGGCACTGAAGCTTTCTTT.

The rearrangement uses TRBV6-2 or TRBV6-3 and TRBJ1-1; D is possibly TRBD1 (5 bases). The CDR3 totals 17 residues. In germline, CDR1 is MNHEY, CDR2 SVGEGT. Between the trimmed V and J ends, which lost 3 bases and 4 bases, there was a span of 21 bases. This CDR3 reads CASSYVHGEGFGTEAFF. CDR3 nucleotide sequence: TGTGCCAGCAGTTATGTCCATGGTGAGGGGTTCGGCACTGAAGCTTTCTTT.